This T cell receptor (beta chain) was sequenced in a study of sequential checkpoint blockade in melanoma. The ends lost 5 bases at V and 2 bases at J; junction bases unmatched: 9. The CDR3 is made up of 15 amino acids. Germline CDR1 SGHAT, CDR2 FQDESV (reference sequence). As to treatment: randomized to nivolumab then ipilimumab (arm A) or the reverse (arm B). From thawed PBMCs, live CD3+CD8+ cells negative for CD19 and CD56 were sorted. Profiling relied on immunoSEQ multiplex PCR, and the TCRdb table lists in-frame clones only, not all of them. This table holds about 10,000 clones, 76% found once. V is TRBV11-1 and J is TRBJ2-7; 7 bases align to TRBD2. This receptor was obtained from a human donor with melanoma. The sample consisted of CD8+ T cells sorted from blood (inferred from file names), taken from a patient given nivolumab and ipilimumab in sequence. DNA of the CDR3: TGTGCCAGCAGCCCCACGGGGGGAAGTCCCTACGAGCAGTACTTC. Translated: CASSPTGGSPYEQYF.